The T cell receptor beta chain under discussion was sequenced for a study of CD4 T cells in relation to SARS-CoV-2 and coronaviruses. Study at large: TCR beta CDR3s were sequenced after roughly 10-day antigen culture of PBMCs. The negative reference was HIV-1 Nef peptide pool or peptide-free culture.

The unexposed donors gave CD4+ T cells in 2011-2018, prior to COVID-19. Isolation of CD4+ T cells took place after 10 days in culture. Testing used SARS-CoV-2 S/N and four cold-coronavirus spikes on unexposed-donor CD4+ T cells, cells permitting. Study-wide results and limits: In around 60% of donors, memory CD4+ clonotypes crossrecognized SARS-CoV-2 and at least one common cold coronavirus spike.

In the case of this clone: Its antigen is unknown.

The method was immunoSEQ multiplex PCR; TCRdb's version includes in-frame clones alone and lacks a portion of them. In the table there are about 15,000 clones, approximately 80% of which are singletons. The CDR3 contains 16 residues. Trimming at V came to 0 bases and at J to 4 bases, leaving 2 bases not matched to a gene. The germline CDR1 and CDR2 sequences are SGHRS and YFSETQ. Sequenced: CD4+ T cells from PBMCs, cultured in vitro. This TCR came from a human donor in good health. The chain links TRBV5-1 to TRBJ2-2; 11 bases fit TRBD2. The CDR3 nucleotides are TGCGCCAGCAGCTTGGCGCTAGCGGGAGGCACCGGGGAGCTGTTTTTT. Translating it yields CASSLALAGGTGELFF.